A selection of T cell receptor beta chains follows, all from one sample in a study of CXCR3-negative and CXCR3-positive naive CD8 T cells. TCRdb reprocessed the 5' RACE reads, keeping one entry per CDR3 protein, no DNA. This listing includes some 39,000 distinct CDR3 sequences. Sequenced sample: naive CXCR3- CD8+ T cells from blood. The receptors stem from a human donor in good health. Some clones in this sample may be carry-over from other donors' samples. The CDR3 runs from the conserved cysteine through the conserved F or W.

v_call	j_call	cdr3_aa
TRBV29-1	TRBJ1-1	CSVEGRTEAFF
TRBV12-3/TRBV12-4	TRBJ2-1	CASSQYWGAGNEQFF
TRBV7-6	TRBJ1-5	CASSRGVGLSNQPQHF
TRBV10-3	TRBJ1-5	CAISATGPTNQPQHF
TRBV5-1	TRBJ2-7	CASSLGQGIVEQYF
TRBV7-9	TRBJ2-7	CASSPRGGQVGEQYF
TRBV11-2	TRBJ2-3	CASSFASGATDTQYF
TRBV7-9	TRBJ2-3	CASSPDRSDTQYF
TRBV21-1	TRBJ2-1	CASSPSRSGRLDEQFF
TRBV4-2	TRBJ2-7	CASSQAGGGASYEQYF
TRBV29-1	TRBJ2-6	CSVVEAGAPLSGANVLTF
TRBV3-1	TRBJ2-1	CASSQGTSGIVFEQFF
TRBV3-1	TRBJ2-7	CASSQGYEQYF
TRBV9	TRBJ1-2	CASSGGQVFNYGYTF
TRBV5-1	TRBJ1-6	CASSLEIDGDSPLHF
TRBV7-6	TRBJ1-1	CASSLYRDRMNTEAFF
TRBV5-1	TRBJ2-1	CASSASGRDYNEQLF
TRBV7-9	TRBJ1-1	CASSFPGQMNTEAFF
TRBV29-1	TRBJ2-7	CSAPGEDYEQYF
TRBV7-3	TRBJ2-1	CASSFRTFDEQFF
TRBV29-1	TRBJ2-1	CGSNGGTYNEQFF
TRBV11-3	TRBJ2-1	CASSLGAGVNNEQFF
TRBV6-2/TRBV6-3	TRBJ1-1	CASSYGGSSTEAFF
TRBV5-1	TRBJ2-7	CASREVGGLYEQYF
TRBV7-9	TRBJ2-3	CASSLLGLVTDTQYF
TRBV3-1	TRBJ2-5	CASSPRDKQETQYF
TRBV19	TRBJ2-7	CASRRDENYEQYF